This T cell receptor beta chain was sequenced in a study of early T cells in non-severe SARS-CoV-2 infection. TCRdb called the 5' RACE reads again in MiXCR, with one record for every CDR3 protein. The sample includes approximately 120,000 distinct CDR3 sequences, 15% of them seen just once. Trimming took off 3 bases at V and 6 bases at J, with 15 bases between the two ends. CDR1 is DFQATT and CDR2 is SNEGSKA in the germline V gene (reference sequence). The CDR3 is 14 residues long. The sequence was obtained from an adult who was a healthcare worker with PCR-confirmed SARS-CoV-2 infection or an uninfected control (not recorded which). The source material was whole blood. This rearrangement joins TRBV20-1 to TRBJ2-1; D gene ambiguous. CDR3 in amino acids: CSASLLKSPNEQFF. CDR3 bases: TGCAGTGCTAGCCTCTTGAAGAGCCCCAATGAGCAGTTCTTC.